Sequencing of this T cell receptor (beta chain) was carried out in a study of cytomegalovirus exposure and HLA in healthy donors. The study ran its PCR with 60 Vbeta and 13 Jbeta primers. Clones were sequenced by immunoSEQ multiplex PCR, and TCRdb holds only the in-frame ones, with some missing. The table includes a few hundred thousand clones, 75% to 85% detected once. The V gene lost 2 bases and the J gene lost 3 bases, with 28 bases spanning the gap. There are 20 residues in the CDR3. Germline V CDR1 and CDR2: MGHRA, YSYEKL. V is TRBV4-1 and J is TRBJ1-1; TRBD1 is a possible D gene (6 bases). The sequenced sample was PBMCs. This sequence was found in a girl aged 5-17 years in good health and CMV-seronegative. The CDR3 DNA follows: TGCGCCAGCAGCCAACTCCGCCTCTTCGGTAGCGGGACATCGGACACTGAAGCTTTCTTT. Amino acids: CASSQLRLFGSGTSDTEAFF.